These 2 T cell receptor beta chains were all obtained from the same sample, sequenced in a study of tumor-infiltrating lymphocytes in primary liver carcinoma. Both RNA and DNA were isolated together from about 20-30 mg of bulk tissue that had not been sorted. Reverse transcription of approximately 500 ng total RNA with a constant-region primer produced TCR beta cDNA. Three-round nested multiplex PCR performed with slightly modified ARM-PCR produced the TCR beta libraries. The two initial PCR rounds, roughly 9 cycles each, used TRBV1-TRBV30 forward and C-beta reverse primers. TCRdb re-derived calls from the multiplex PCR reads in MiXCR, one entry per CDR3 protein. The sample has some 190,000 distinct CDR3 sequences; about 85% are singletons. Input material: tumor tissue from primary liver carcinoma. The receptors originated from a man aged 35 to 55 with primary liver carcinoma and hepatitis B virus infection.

CDR3 loop: CSVPLGVKTQYF. CDR3 coding DNA: TGCAGCGTTCCACTCGGCGTGAAGACCCAGTACTTC. The rearrangement joins TRBV29-1 to TRBJ2-5; the D is unclear. The V gene's germline CDR1 is SQVTM and CDR2 ANQGSEA. V dropped 5 bases and J dropped 6 bases, with 13 bases sitting between them. The CDR3 runs to 12 residues.

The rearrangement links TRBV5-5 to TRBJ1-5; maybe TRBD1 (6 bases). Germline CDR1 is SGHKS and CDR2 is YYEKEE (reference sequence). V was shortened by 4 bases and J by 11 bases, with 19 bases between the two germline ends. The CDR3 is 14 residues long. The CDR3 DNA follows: TGTGCCAGCAGCAGCGGGGGGGCAGGTCGGTCCCAGCATTTT. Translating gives CASSSGGAGRSQHF.